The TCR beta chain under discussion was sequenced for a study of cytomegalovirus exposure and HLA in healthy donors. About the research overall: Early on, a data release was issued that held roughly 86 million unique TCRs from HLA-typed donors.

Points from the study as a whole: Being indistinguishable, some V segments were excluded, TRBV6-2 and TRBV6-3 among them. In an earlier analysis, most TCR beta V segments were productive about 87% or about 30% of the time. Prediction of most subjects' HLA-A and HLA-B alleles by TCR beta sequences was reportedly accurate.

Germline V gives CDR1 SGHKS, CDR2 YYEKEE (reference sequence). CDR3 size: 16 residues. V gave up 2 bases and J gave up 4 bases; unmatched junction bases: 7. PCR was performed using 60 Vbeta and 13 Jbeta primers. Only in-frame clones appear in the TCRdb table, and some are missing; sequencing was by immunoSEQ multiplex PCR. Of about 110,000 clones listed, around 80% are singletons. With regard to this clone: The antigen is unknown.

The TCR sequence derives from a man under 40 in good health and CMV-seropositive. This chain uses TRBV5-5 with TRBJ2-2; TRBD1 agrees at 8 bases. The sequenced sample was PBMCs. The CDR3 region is CASSFQGAWSTGELFF. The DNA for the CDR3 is TGTGCCAGCAGCTTTCAGGGGGCCTGGAGCACCGGGGAGCTGTTTTTT.